What follows is one T cell receptor (beta chain) and its context. Its antigen is unknown. Per-nucleotide qualities are absent, and no much larger clonotype sits a single base away. This sample stems from a study of blood T cell repertoires in COVID-19 (dated by TCRdb to about 2020). Turning to the overall study: Collaborator samples came from the United States, Italy and Spain and covered acute and convalescent phases of COVID-19. The repertoires were made available in a free public database intended to serve as a resource for research on the immune response to SARS-CoV-2. The prospective study material was composed of cDNA or gDNA derived from T cells, B-cell-depleted T cells, or PBMCs. The samples were drawn from the first 160 participants of the ongoing ImmuneRACE study and from some 1,300 subjects provided by 6 global collaborators. HLA class I and class II types, where available, came from metadata supplied by the sample provider rather than from assay-based typing. Deeply sampled blood TCRbeta repertoires from subjects exposed to, actively infected with, or recovered from COVID-19 were included in the dataset. The sample metadata nearly always contained a de-identified subject ID, COVID-19 status, age in years and sex. The research as a whole found: How much clinical and demographic metadata was included differed by source and by participant, and the metadata was provided uncurated.

The collaborating institutions used their own protocols to collect whole blood in K2EDTA tubes. For TCRbeta analysis, collaborator samples were shipped as frozen whole blood, as isolated PBMCs, or as DNA extracted from either sample type. V was cut back by 3 bases and J by 4 bases, leaving a gap of 9 bases between them. The germline V gene (reference sequence) supplies CDR1 MNHEY and CDR2 SMNVEV. Including cysteine and phenylalanine, the CDR3 has 14 amino acids. The read is trimmed to its CDR3 DNA, 42 bases read in frame from base 1. TCRbeta CDR3 regions were amplified from genomic DNA using the immunoSEQ Assay, a bias-controlled multiplex PCR. The authors' pipeline ran thus. Nucleated cell counts per sample were estimated from amplification of reference gene primers within the assay. To quantify the absolute abundance of each unique TCRbeta CDR3 rearrangement, sequence reads were collapsed and filtered. For each sample, productive Simpson clonality was calculated by taking the square root of Simpson's diversity index across productive rearrangements. TCRdb retrieved this table from immuneACCESS and kept in-frame rearrangements only. Not all clones are present; in checked studies, unresolved V genes account for under half, and no reason is known for the remainder. V and J calls and clone size are those listed in that table; D and trimming were worked out from the DNA. Counted in this sample were 30,000 to 40,000 clones; approximately 90% of them appeared once. The ten largest clones represent approximately 2.3% of the sample.

The chain was built from TRBV27 and TRBJ2-2; the D region possibly corresponds to TRBD2 (5 bases align). The material sequenced was peripheral blood. The receptor comes from a human donor in a cohort sampled during active COVID-19. The DNA sequence reads TGTGCCAGCAGTTTCGGGGTCCCCACCGGGGAGCTGTTTTTT. Its amino acids are CASSFGVPTGELFF.